Following are 28 T cell receptor beta chains from one sample sequenced in a study of response to subunit inactivated influenza vaccine. MiXCR was run by TCRdb on the RT-PCR reads, yielding one entry per CDR3 protein. Of more than 550,000 distinct CDR3 sequences listed, approximately 10% were seen once; the top ten hold 10%. This specimen was PBMCs from blood, taken on the day of vaccination. The source is a man in his fifties or sixties who received an inactivated influenza vaccine.

The chain links TRBV7-2 to TRBJ2-3, with TRBD2 as a possible D gene (6 bases). This CDR3 has 17 amino acids. The germline V gene has CDR1 SGHTA and CDR2 FQGNSA. V gave up 3 bases and J gave up 2 bases, with 18 bases separating them. The CDR3 here is CASSFRGLLLATDTQYF. As DNA, the CDR3 is TGTGCCAGCAGCTTCCGGGGACTTCTCCTTGCCACAGATACGCAGTATTTT.

The chain combines TRBV5-1 with TRBJ2-1; the match to TRBD1 covers 9 bases. The CDR3 loop spans 15 amino acids. J was trimmed by 7 bases and V by 4 bases; bases with no gene match: 9. Germline V gene lookup returns CDR1 SGHRS and CDR2 YFSETQ. The CDR3 bases are TGCGCCAGCAGCCCGGGGGGACAGGGATTTAATGAGCAGTTCTTC. Translation: CASSPGGQGFNEQFF.

V is TRBV20-1 and J is TRBJ2-5; tentative D call: TRBD1 (6 bases). The V end lost 4 bases, the J end lost 6 bases, and 12 bases lay between the germline ends. CDR3 length equals 12 residues. Germline values: CDR1 DFQATT, CDR2 SNEGSKA (reference sequence). For the CDR3, the DNA is TGCAGTGCTACCAGGGGTCAGCAGACCCAGTACTTC. Translating gives CSATRGQQTQYF.

The chain couples TRBV12-3 or TRBV12-4 to TRBJ2-1; TRBD2 matches at 11 bases. V was clipped by 5 bases and J by 5 bases; unmatched bases: 2. The CDR3 spans 14 residues. The CDR3 region is CASSPLAGDNEQFF. In nucleotides, the CDR3 is TGTGCCAGCAGTCCACTAGCGGGGGACAATGAGCAGTTCTTC.

The genes are TRBV28 and TRBJ1-1; TRBD1 is a possible D gene (6 bases). CDR3 length: 16 amino acids. V lost 3 bases to trimming and J lost 2 bases, with 16 bases between them. Germline loops: CDR1 MDHEN, CDR2 SYDVKM. CDR3: CASSFRHGRGNTEAFF. DNA of the CDR3: TGTGCCAGCAGTTTCCGTCACGGCAGGGGAAACACTGAAGCTTTCTTT.

This clonotype was found a few times. This chain joins TRBV7-2 and TRBJ2-5; a weak D match, TRBD1 (7 bases). The CDR3 extends over 16 amino acids. CDR1 SGHTA and CDR2 FQGNSA come from the germline V gene. V was clipped by 4 bases and J by 5 bases, with 20 bases between them. The CDR3 sequence: CASSSGFGGGSETQYF. The CDR3 DNA reads TGTGCCAGCAGCTCGGGGTTCGGAGGGGGCTCGGAGACCCAGTACTTC.

This clonotype has just a few counts. The chain is built from TRBV20-1 and TRBJ2-7; D is undetermined. This CDR3 contains 15 residues. V shed 3 bases and J shed 0 bases, with 15 bases lying between them. The germline V gene has CDR1 DFQATT and CDR2 SNEGSKA (reference sequence). The CDR3 loop reads CSASDSQRDSYEQYF. In nucleotides, the CDR3 is TGCAGTGCTAGCGATTCCCAGCGTGACTCCTACGAGCAGTACTTC.

This clonotype was counted only a few times. The rearrangement joins TRBV6-5 to TRBJ2-1; no firm D call. Germline assignment: CDR1 MNHEY and CDR2 SVGAGI. Between the trimmed V and J ends, which lost 2 bases and 7 bases, there was a span of 9 bases. This CDR3 has 13 amino acids. The CDR3 region has the DNA TGTGCCAGCAGTTACACCCAGACGAATGAGCAGTTCTTC. It specifies CASSYTQTNEQFF.

This clonotype appeared a few times. The genes are TRBV28 and TRBJ2-1; 10 nucleotides align to TRBD2. The CDR3 is 16 residues long. The ends lost 4 bases at V and 6 bases at J; junction bases unmatched: 9. Germline V lookup: CDR1 MDHEN, CDR2 SYDVKM. The CDR3 DNA sequence: TGTGCCAGCAGTTCCGTCGAGACTAGCGGGTTCAATGAGCAGTTCTTC. Translated: CASSSVETSGFNEQFF.

The V gene is TRBV27, the J gene TRBJ1-1; 9 bases fit TRBD1. CDR1 and CDR2 from the germline V gene are MNHEY and SMNVEV (reference sequence). The CDR3 is 12 amino acids. The ends lost 1 base at V and 9 bases at J; junction bases unmatched: 0. CDR3 region: CASSLYRGQAFF. CDR3 nucleotide sequence: TGTGCCAGCAGTTTATACAGGGGGCAAGCTTTCTTT.

This clonotype showed up many times. The chain is built from TRBV29-1 and TRBJ2-7; D not resolved. Trimming removed 2 bases from V and 5 bases from J, with 7 bases in between. The CDR3 is made up of 11 amino acids. CDR1 SQVTM and CDR2 ANQGSEA come from the germline V gene. This CDR3 is CSVEKSDEQYF. The DNA for the CDR3 is TGCAGCGTTGAAAAGAGTGACGAGCAGTACTTC.

The gene calls are TRBV10-3 and TRBJ2-7; a weak D match, TRBD2 (6 bases). This CDR3 is 12 amino acids long. CDR1 and CDR2 from the germline V gene are ENHRY and SYGVKD. Trimming cost V 11 bases and J 7 bases, with 18 bases left between them. DNA of the CDR3: TGTGCCTCGCGGGGACCGAGGGGAGAGCAGTACTTC. Translation gives CASRGPRGEQYF.

This chain joins TRBV7-8 and TRBJ2-3; D call uncertain. The V gene's germline CDR1 is SGHVS and CDR2 FQNEAQ. The CDR3 loop spans 15 amino acids. The V end lost 5 bases, the J end lost 0 bases, and 12 bases lay between the germline ends. DNA of the CDR3: TGTGCCAGCAGCCCCGAGCTGCCTAGCACAGATACGCAGTATTTT. It specifies CASSPELPSTDTQYF.

The gene calls are TRBV7-2 and TRBJ2-3, with D uncertain. The germline V and J ends were trimmed by 6 bases and 6 bases, with 13 bases remaining between them. The germline CDR1 and CDR2 sequences are SGHTA and FQGNSA. CDR3 size: 13 residues. As DNA, the CDR3 is TGTGCCAGCAGTCAACCGAAGGCGGATACGCAGTATTTT. Residues: CASSQPKADTQYF. Together with reference TRBV7-2 and TRBJ2-3, the CDR3 gives the full variable domain: GAGVSQSPSNKVTEKGKDVELRCDPISGHTALYWYRQSLGQGLEFLIYFQGNSAPDKSGLPSDRFSAERTGGSVSTLTIQRTQQEDSAVYLCASSQPKADTQYFGPGTRLTVL.

Comment on this clonotype: This may stem from a read error, because a much larger clone lies one nucleotide away. J is TRBJ2-3 and V is TRBV12-3 or TRBV12-4; D may be TRBD2 (6 bases). CDR3 length equals 13 residues. CDR3 region: CTSSFGGADTQYF. The CDR3 nucleotides read TGTACCAGCAGTTTCGGGGGAGCAGATACGCAGTATTTT.

There are many counts of this clonotype. This sequence joins TRBV2 and TRBJ2-1, with 10 bases fitting TRBD1. CDR3 length: 16 amino acids. The V and J ends lost 3 bases and 8 bases, in that order; junction bases with no gene match: 10. Germline CDR1 SNHLY, CDR2 FYNNEI. The CDR3 sequence: CASSEPGQGPLHEQFF. In nucleotides, the CDR3 is TGTGCCAGCAGTGAGCCGGGACAGGGGCCCCTCCATGAGCAGTTCTTC.

The chain joins TRBV19 to TRBJ2-7, with TRBD1 as a possible D gene (5 bases). Germline V gene lookup returns CDR1 LNHDA and CDR2 SQIVND (reference sequence). This CDR3 is built from 17 residues. V dropped 6 bases and J dropped 2 bases, with 23 bases sitting between them. CDR3 DNA sequence: TGTGCCAGTAGCCGAATCGGTCATACAGGAGAACCCTACGAGCAGTACTTC. It specifies CASSRIGHTGEPYEQYF.

This clonotype was recorded a few times. This chain uses TRBV27 with TRBJ2-1; D gene ambiguous. CDR1 is MNHEY, CDR2 SMNVEV, per germline (reference sequence). Trimming cost V 5 bases and J 7 bases, with 15 bases left between them. CDR3 size: 14 residues. CDR3 sequence reads: CASSESSTWNEQFF. The DNA for the CDR3 is TGTGCCAGCAGTGAAAGCTCTACCTGGAATGAGCAGTTCTTC.

CDR3 in DNA: TGTGCCAGCAGTTTCGGGGTGGGGGACTTGGGGGAAAAACTGTTTTTT. Amino acids: CASSFGVGDLGEKLFF. This chain links TRBV28 with TRBJ1-4; the D gene is possibly TRBD1 (5 bases). Between the trimmed V and J ends, which lost 3 bases and 8 bases, there was a span of 19 bases. CDR1 and CDR2 (germline): MDHEN, SYDVKM. CDR3 length equals 16 residues.

There are a few counts of this clonotype. V is TRBV5-1 and J is TRBJ2-7, with 12 nucleotides matching TRBD2. The CDR3 totals 17 residues. J gave up 7 bases and V 5 bases, and 16 bases lay outside the gene matches. CDR1 SGHRS and CDR2 YFSETQ come from the germline V gene. DNA of the CDR3: TGCGCCAGCAGGAGGGATGTGGCAGGACTAGCGGGACGGGAGCAGTACTTC. Encoded protein: CASRRDVAGLAGREQYF.

This clonotype was recorded a few times. The rearrangement joins TRBV5-1 to TRBJ1-5, with 11 bases aligning to TRBD1. CDR3 length: 15 amino acids. With V trimmed by 5 bases and J by 5 bases, 6 bases remained unmatched. Germline lookup yields CDR1 SGHRS and CDR2 YFSETQ. CDR3 sequence: CASSRTGGADQPQHF. In DNA form, the CDR3 reads TGCGCCAGCAGTCGGACAGGGGGCGCGGATCAGCCCCAGCATTTT. The complete variable domain, with remaining parts taken from reference TRBV5-1 and TRBJ1-5, reads KAGVTQTPRYLIKTRGQQVTLSCSPISGHRSVSWYQQTPGQGLQFLFEYFSETQRNKGNFPGRFSGRQFSNSRSEMNVSTLELGDSALYLCASSRTGGADQPQHFGDGTRLSIL.

This clonotype was counted between two and nine times. This chain connects TRBV20-1 to TRBJ2-3; 7 bases fit TRBD2. The V gene end was trimmed by 4 bases and the J gene end by 5 bases; junction bases not matched to a gene: 9. CDR3 length: 14 residues. Germline V CDR1 and CDR2: DFQATT, SNEGSKA (reference sequence). In DNA form, the CDR3 reads TGCAGTGCTATAGCGGGCGAACGGGGAGATACGCAGTATTTT. It codes for CSAIAGERGDTQYF.

The rearrangement links TRBV28 to TRBJ2-7; 9 bases are shared with TRBD2. This CDR3 is 15 amino acids long. The ends lost 1 base at V and 1 base at J; junction bases unmatched: 2. Per the germline V gene, CDR1 is MDHEN and CDR2 is SYDVKM. CDR3: CASSLLTSGSYEQYF. In DNA form, the CDR3 reads TGTGCCAGCAGTTTATTGACTAGCGGATCCTACGAGCAGTACTTC.

This rearrangement joins TRBV12-3 or TRBV12-4 to TRBJ2-1; 11 nucleotides line up with TRBD2. Germline trimming cut 6 bases from V and 0 bases from J; bases unmatched to any gene: 16. CDR3 length: 20 amino acids. CDR3 loop: CASRRGKLAGAWSSYNEQFF. Written as DNA, the CDR3 is TGTGCCAGCAGACGAGGGAAACTAGCGGGGGCCTGGAGCTCCTACAATGAGCAGTTCTTC.

This clonotype was counted between two and nine times. The rearrangement links TRBV2 to TRBJ2-7, with D perhaps TRBD1 or TRBD2 (6 bases each). Between the trimmed V and J ends, which lost 6 bases and 4 bases, there was a span of 16 bases. The CDR3 spans 14 residues. The germline CDR1 and CDR2 sequences are SNHLY and FYNNEI. CDR3 in amino acids: CASSPGRGQYEQYF. The CDR3 coding sequence is TGTGCCAGCAGCCCGGGACGGGGGCAATACGAGCAGTACTTC.

This clonotype was counted a single time. This chain uses TRBV5-1 with TRBJ2-6; 8 nucleotides line up with TRBD1. The CDR3 spans 15 residues. Germline V CDR1 and CDR2: SGHRS, YFSETQ. After removal of 4 bases from V and 4 bases from J, the junction contained 4 bases not matched to a gene. In nucleotides, the CDR3 is TGCGCCAGCAGCGCGGACAGGGCCGGGGCCAACGTCCTGACTTTC. This sequence encodes CASSADRAGANVLTF.

The chain uses TRBV3-1 and TRBJ1-1, with D perhaps matching TRBD1 (6 bases). The CDR3 has 14 residues. V was cut by 5 bases and J by 6 bases, with 16 bases left in between. CDR1 and CDR2 (germline): LGHDT, YNNKEL (reference sequence). This CDR3 is CASSGTPNRAEAFF. The CDR3 coding sequence is TGTGCCAGCAGCGGGACACCCAACCGGGCTGAAGCTTTCTTT.

The chain links TRBV7-9 to TRBJ1-6; D not resolved. Trimming stripped 2 bases from V and 8 bases from J, with 7 bases between. The germline V gene encodes CDR1 SEHNR and CDR2 FQNEAQ (reference sequence). The CDR3 is made up of 13 amino acids. The CDR3 DNA sequence: TGTGCCAGCAGCTTAAAGACGGATTCACCCCTCCACTTT. It is translated as CASSLKTDSPLHF. Full variable domain (outside the CDR3, taken from reference TRBV7-9 and TRBJ1-6): DTGVSQNPRHKITKRGQNVTFRCDPISEHNRLYWYRQTLGQGPEFLTYFQNEAQLEKSRLLSDRFSAERPKGSFSTLEIQRTEQGDSAMYLCASSLKTDSPLHFGNGTRLTVT.